This TCR beta chain derives from a study of blood T cells in healthy people across ages. A second PCR, run for roughly 7 to 11 cycles, used a sample-barcoded 5' primer plus a J-beta primer mix. TCRdb re-called the 5' RACE reads through MiXCR, storing one row per CDR3 protein. The data contain 800,000 to 950,000 distinct CDR3 sequences, 40% to 60% of them singletons. Notes on this clonotype: Since a much larger clone is just one base distant, this may be a read error.

The sample was blood. The receptor's source is a man younger than 45 in good health.

CDR3 nucleotide sequence: TGCAGTGCGCACACCGTACCGGGACTGCGTTATGGCTACACCTTC. Protein sequence: CSAHTVPGLRYGYTF. The V and J genes are TRBV20-1 and TRBJ1-2; a possible D gene is TRBD1 (5 bases). V lost 6 bases and J lost 5, with 22 bases in between. The germline V gene has CDR1 DFQATT and CDR2 SNEGSKA (reference sequence). The CDR3 length is 15 residues.